What follows describes a single TCR beta chain. CDR1 is LGHDT, CDR2 YNNKEL, per germline (reference sequence). The V end lost 6 bases, the J end lost 1 base, and 11 bases lay between the germline ends. The CDR3 runs 14 residues. The source of the sample is a study of blood T cell repertoires in COVID-19. As originally analysed: Nucleated cell counts were estimated from reference gene primer amplification. Some clones are missing from TCRdb's copy, which holds only in-frame ones; the method was immunoSEQ multiplex PCR. The V and J calls and clone size come from that table; D and trimming were worked out from the DNA. This table holds 150,000 to 200,000 clones, more than 70% found once.

Sequenced sample: peripheral blood. The rearrangement joins TRBV3-1 (or the pseudogene TRBV3-2) to TRBJ2-3; TRBD2 might be the D (6 bases). The receptor comes from a middle-aged man with active or convalescent COVID-19. The CDR3: CASRAGPGTDTQYF. The CDR3 coding sequence is TGTGCCAGCAGGGCGGGGCCGGGCACAGATACGCAGTATTTT.